These 28 T cell receptor beta chains were all obtained from the same sample, sequenced in a study of blood T cell repertoires in COVID-19. Measured with immunoSEQ multiplex PCR; TCRdb has only the in-frame clones, and not every one. This table has approximately 300,000 clones, about 90% appearing once. Specimen: peripheral blood. The receptor set was obtained from a woman in her 30s with COVID-19, enrolled during active disease.

The DNA of the CDR3 is TGTGCCAGCAGCTTAGATGAGCGTCCCCACACTGAAGCTTTCTTT. This codes for CASSLDERPHTEAFF. The V and J genes are TRBV11-2 and TRBJ1-1, with D unresolved. Germline V lookup: CDR1 SGHAT, CDR2 FQNNGV. Trimming removed 0 bases at V and 3 bases at J, with 11 bases between. This CDR3 contains 15 residues. The entire variable domain, with the rest obtained from reference TRBV11-2 and TRBJ1-1, is as follows: EAGVAQSPRYKIIEKRQSVAFWCNPISGHATLYWYQQILGQGPKLLIQFQNNGVVDDSQLPKDRFSAERLKGVDSTLKIQPAKLEDSAVYLCASSLDERPHTEAFFGQGTRLTVV.

This sequence joins TRBV5-4 and TRBJ1-1; D not resolved. Trimming shortened V by 2 bases and J by 0 bases, and 8 bases separated the two germline ends. The CDR3 is 14 amino acids. Looked up from germline, CDR1 is SGHNT and CDR2 is YYREEE (reference sequence). The CDR3, as DNA: TGTGCCAGCAGCTTAGACAAGATGAACACTGAAGCTTTCTTT. Protein: CASSLDKMNTEAFF.

The chain uses TRBV5-1 and TRBJ2-5, with 14 bases that match TRBD2. J lost 1 base, V lost 4 bases, and 3 bases had no gene match. The V gene's germline CDR1 is SGHRS and CDR2 YFSETQ. The CDR3 loop spans 16 amino acids. The CDR3: CASSHGTSGSQETQYF. For the CDR3, the DNA is TGCGCCAGCAGCCACGGGACTAGCGGGAGCCAAGAGACCCAGTACTTC.

DNA of the CDR3: TGTGCCAGCCGGGGAGGGGGGGCGAAAGCAGATACGCAGTATTTT. Translated, it gives CASRGGGAKADTQYF. The V call is TRBV2, the J call TRBJ2-3; TRBD2 might be the D (7 bases). CDR1 is SNHLY, CDR2 FYNNEI, per germline. With 8 bases removed from V and 4 bases from J, the gap between germline ends came to 19 bases. The CDR3 totals 15 residues.

The J gene is TRBJ2-1, the V gene TRBV7-9; D might be TRBD1 (6 bases). From germline, CDR1 is SEHNR and CDR2 FQNEAQ (reference sequence). This CDR3 contains 16 residues. V dropped 5 bases and J dropped 2 bases, with 16 bases sitting between them. The CDR3 DNA is TGTGCCAGCAGCCCGAGCCGAGGGGGTGCCTACAATGAGCAGTTCTTC. This gives the protein CASSPSRGGAYNEQFF.

V and J are TRBV18 and TRBJ1-6; D unclear. The CDR3 runs 14 residues. Germline V CDR1 and CDR2: KGHSH, LQKENI. Trimming cost V 1 base and J 10 bases, with 11 bases left between them. CDR3 in DNA: TGTGCCAGCTCACCACTCACTGTAGAGTCACCCCTCCACTTT. It codes for CASSPLTVESPLHF.

The chain carries TRBV6-2 or TRBV6-3 and TRBJ2-1; 14 bases are a match to TRBD2. CDR3 length: 15 amino acids. The germline V gene has CDR1 MNHEY and CDR2 SVGEGT. The V segment lost 2 bases and the J segment 6 bases; nucleotides outside the gene matches: 0. The CDR3 DNA reads TGTGCCAGCAGTTACGGGACTAGCGGGAGCAATGAGCAGTTCTTC. Protein product: CASSYGTSGSNEQFF.

This chain uses TRBV27 with TRBJ2-7; D possibly corresponds to TRBD1 (8 bases). Looked up from germline, CDR1 is MNHEY and CDR2 is SMNVEV (reference sequence). V shed 1 base and J shed 3 bases, with 16 bases lying between them. The CDR3 is 16 amino acids. CDR3 protein: CASSLYRGGALYEQYF. CDR3 coding DNA: TGTGCCAGCAGTTTATACAGGGGGGGGGCCCTCTACGAGCAGTACTTC.

The chain has TRBV4-2 and TRBJ2-1; the D is unclear. The CDR3 extends over 13 amino acids. Germline CDR1 is LGHNA and CDR2 is YNFKEQ. Trimming stripped 4 bases from V and 6 bases from J, with 10 bases between. The DNA of the CDR3 is TGTGCCAGCAGCCCCCCGATAGCCAATGAGCAGTTCTTC. Protein: CASSPPIANEQFF.

The genes are TRBV11-2 and TRBJ2-3; possibly TRBD2 for D (6 bases). Trimming cost V 5 bases and J 2 bases, with 14 bases left between them. There are 15 residues in the CDR3. CDR1 and CDR2 (germline): SGHAT, FQNNGV. DNA of the CDR3: TGTGCCAGCAGCCCAGTGGTAGCGGCCACAGATACGCAGTATTTT. Protein sequence: CASSPVVAATDTQYF.

J is TRBJ1-1 and V is TRBV25-1; tentative D call: TRBD1 (6 bases). The V end was cut by 6 bases, the J end by 11 bases, with 19 bases between. Germline V gene data show CDR1 as MGHDK and CDR2 as SYGVNS. The CDR3 sequence is 13 residues long. For the CDR3, the DNA is TGTGCCAGCAGGGGGGAGGGCCTCCAGGGGGCTTTCTTT. This translates into CASRGEGLQGAFF.

The V and J genes are TRBV28 and TRBJ1-2, with TRBD1 as a possible D gene (5 bases). Germline assignment: CDR1 MDHEN and CDR2 SYDVKM. V lost 6 bases, J lost 4 bases, and 12 bases lay in between. The CDR3 runs to 13 residues. The CDR3 loop is CASRLQGLYGYTF. For the CDR3, the DNA is TGTGCCAGCAGACTCCAGGGCCTCTATGGCTACACCTTC.

The chain couples TRBV27 to TRBJ2-1; 10 bases agree with TRBD2. The CDR3 totals 16 residues. J gave up 8 bases and V 5 bases, and 12 bases lay outside the gene matches. Germline V lookup: CDR1 MNHEY, CDR2 SMNVEV (reference sequence). DNA of the CDR3: TGTGCCAGCAGTCTGGGAGCGGGAGGGCCGGTCGATGAGCAGTTCTTC. As protein: CASSLGAGGPVDEQFF.

The J gene is TRBJ2-7, the V gene TRBV11-2; 10 bases fit TRBD1. This CDR3 comprises 14 residues. Germline V lookup: CDR1 SGHAT, CDR2 FQNNGV. V lost 4 bases to trimming and J lost 6 bases; unmatched junction nucleotides: 6. Written as DNA, the CDR3 is TGTGCCAGCAGCTCGGGACAGGGGAGTGGCGAGCAGTACTTC. Translation: CASSSGQGSGEQYF.

V is TRBV5-1 and J is TRBJ2-7; tentatively, D is TRBD2 (6 bases). Germline lookup yields CDR1 SGHRS and CDR2 YFSETQ. V lost 5 bases and J lost 4, with 16 bases in between. This CDR3 has 14 amino acids. The CDR3 here is CASSRDSFPYEQYF. The CDR3, as DNA: TGCGCCAGCAGTAGGGACTCGTTCCCATACGAGCAGTACTTC.

The J gene is TRBJ2-1, the V gene TRBV27; 8 bases align to TRBD2. V was pared by 5 bases and J by 6 bases, with 12 bases of the junction left unmatched. The CDR3 consists of 16 residues. Per germline, CDR1 MNHEY and CDR2 SMNVEV (reference sequence). The DNA of the CDR3 is TGTGCCAGCAGTCCCTTGGGGAGCGGGAGTCGCAATGAGCAGTTCTTC. Its translation is CASSPLGSGSRNEQFF.

The V gene is TRBV21-1, the J gene TRBJ2-5; the table calls TRBD1, which could not be checked here. TRBV21-1 is noted as a pseudogene. CDR3 size: 16 residues. CDR3 residues: CASSKWGQAYEETQYF. In DNA, the CDR3 is TGTGCCAGCAGCAAATGGGGACAGGCATACGAAGAGACCCAGTACTTC.

This clone was seen a handful of times. This sequence joins TRBV13 and TRBJ1-2, with D unresolved. Trimming took off 5 bases at V and 8 bases at J, with 18 bases between the two ends. CDR3 size: 14 residues. Germline loops: CDR1 PRHDT, CDR2 FYEKMQ (reference sequence). CDR3 region: CASSPRTLPFGYTF. In DNA, the CDR3 is TGTGCCAGCAGCCCCCGAACTCTCCCGTTCGGCTACACCTTC.

V is TRBV9 and J is TRBJ2-1; TRBD2 agrees at 7 bases. Trimming at V came to 2 bases and at J to 6 bases, leaving 5 bases not matched to a gene. Germline V CDR1 and CDR2: SGDLS, YYNGEE. CDR3 length equals 14 residues. CDR3 in amino acids: CASSVSAGSNEQFF. As DNA, the CDR3 is TGTGCCAGCAGCGTTTCAGCGGGGAGCAATGAGCAGTTCTTC.

This sequence joins TRBV9 and TRBJ1-4; 9 bases map to TRBD1. Looked up from germline, CDR1 is SGDLS and CDR2 is YYNGEE. The CDR3 is 14 residues long. Germline trimming cut 4 bases from V and 8 bases from J; bases unmatched to any gene: 6. The CDR3 bases are TGTGCCAGCAGCTCCGGGACAGGGAACGAAAAACTGTTTTTT. It yields the protein CASSSGTGNEKLFF.

The chain uses TRBV27 and TRBJ2-1, with 7 bases fitting TRBD2. Germline CDR1 MNHEY, CDR2 SMNVEV (reference sequence). CDR3 length: 14 amino acids. V lost 0 bases and J lost 7; bases outside the gene matches: 3. The DNA for the CDR3 is TGTGCCAGCAGTTTATCGGGGGGGTGGAATGAGCAGTTCTTC. It codes for CASSLSGGWNEQFF.

The J gene is TRBJ2-7, the V gene TRBV28; a possible D gene is TRBD2 (5 bases). Per germline, CDR1 MDHEN and CDR2 SYDVKM. The germline V and J ends were trimmed by 7 bases and 3 bases, with 16 bases remaining between them. CDR3 length: 14 residues. The DNA of the CDR3 is TGTGCCAGCACCCATTCTGGAGGAAACTACGAGCAGTACTTC. The encoded protein is CASTHSGGNYEQYF.

The chain links TRBV6-2 or TRBV6-3 to TRBJ2-7, with 16 bases fitting TRBD2. V lost 4 bases and J lost 5; bases outside the gene matches: 8. The germline V gene has CDR1 MNHEY and CDR2 SVGEGT. The CDR3 is 17 amino acids. CDR3 in amino acids: CASSFQGLAGGPHEQYF. The CDR3 bases are TGTGCCAGCAGTTTCCAGGGACTAGCGGGAGGGCCACACGAGCAGTACTTC.

The chain carries TRBV30 and TRBJ2-1; tentatively, D is TRBD2 (5 bases). The germline CDR1 and CDR2 sequences are GTSNPN and SVGIG (reference sequence). The V end lost 1 base, the J end lost 11 bases, and 12 bases lay between the germline ends. This CDR3 spans 12 amino acids. The CDR3 nucleotides are TGTGCCTGGAGTGGAGGGCCAGAGAAGCAGTTCTTC. This gives the protein CAWSGGPEKQFF.

This chain uses TRBV27 with TRBJ2-1; 9 bases align to TRBD2. Germline assignment: CDR1 MNHEY and CDR2 SMNVEV (reference sequence). The CDR3 totals 13 residues. With 4 bases clipped from V and 12 bases from J, the junction kept 7 bases outside the gene matches. The CDR3 is CASSWIAGAWQFF. The CDR3 coding sequence is TGTGCCAGCAGTTGGATAGCGGGAGCATGGCAGTTCTTC.

The chain is built from TRBV9 and TRBJ2-1; maybe TRBD2 (6 bases). V shed 4 bases and J shed 4 bases, with 15 bases lying between them. Germline CDR1 reads SGDLS; CDR2 reads YYNGEE. This CDR3 is 15 amino acids long. CDR3 DNA sequence: TGTGCCAGCAGCCAGGGAATAGCGGAGTACAATGAGCAGTTCTTC. This codes for CASSQGIAEYNEQFF.

The chain links TRBV15 to TRBJ1-5; the match to TRBD1 covers 7 bases. Per the germline V gene, CDR1 is LNHNV and CDR2 is YYDKDF (reference sequence). The CDR3 spans 15 residues. J lost 6 bases, V lost 5 bases, and 10 bases had no gene match. The DNA of the CDR3 is TGTGCCACCAGCCTCGACAGGGCCCTCAGTCAGCCCCAGCATTTT. Translated, it gives CATSLDRALSQPQHF.

The V call is TRBV28, the J call TRBJ2-5; D possibly corresponds to TRBD1 (5 bases). CDR3 length equals 14 residues. Trimming took 3 bases from V and 8 from J, leaving 16 bases between them. CDR1 is MDHEN, CDR2 SYDVKM, per germline. The CDR3 region has the DNA TGTGCCAGCAGTTTGTCCAGGGCCCTCCGTACCCAGTACTTC. Its protein is CASSLSRALRTQYF.